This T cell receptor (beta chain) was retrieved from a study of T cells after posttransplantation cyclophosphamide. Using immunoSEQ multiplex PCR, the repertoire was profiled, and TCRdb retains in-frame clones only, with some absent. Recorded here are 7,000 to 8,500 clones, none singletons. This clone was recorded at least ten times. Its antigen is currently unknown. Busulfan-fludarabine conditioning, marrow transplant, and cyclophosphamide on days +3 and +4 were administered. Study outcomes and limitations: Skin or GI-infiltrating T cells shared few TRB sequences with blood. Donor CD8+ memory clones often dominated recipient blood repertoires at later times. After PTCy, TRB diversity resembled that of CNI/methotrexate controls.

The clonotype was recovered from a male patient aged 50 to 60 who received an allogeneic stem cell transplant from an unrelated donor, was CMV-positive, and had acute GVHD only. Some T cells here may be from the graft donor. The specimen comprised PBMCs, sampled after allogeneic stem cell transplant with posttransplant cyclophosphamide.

CDR3 region: CASSNEAADTQYF. The CDR3 region has the DNA TGTGCCAGCAGCAACGAGGCCGCAGATACGCAGTATTTT. J is TRBJ2-3 and V is TRBV6-6; D is uncertain. CDR3 length: 13 amino acids. From germline, CDR1 is MNHNY and CDR2 SVGAGI (reference sequence). Trimming shortened V by 6 bases and J by 4 bases, and 11 bases separated the two germline ends.